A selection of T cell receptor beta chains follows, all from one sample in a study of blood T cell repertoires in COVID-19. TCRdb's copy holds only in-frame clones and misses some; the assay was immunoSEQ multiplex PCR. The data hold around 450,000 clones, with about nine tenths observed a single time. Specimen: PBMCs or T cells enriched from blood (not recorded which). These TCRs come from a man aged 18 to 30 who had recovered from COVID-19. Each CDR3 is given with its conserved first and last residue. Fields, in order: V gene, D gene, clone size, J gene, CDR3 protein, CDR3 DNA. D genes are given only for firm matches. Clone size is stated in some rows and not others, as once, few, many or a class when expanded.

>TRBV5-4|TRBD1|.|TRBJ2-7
CASSLGDRGQGEQYF
TGTGCCAGCAGCTTGGGGGACAGGGGGCAAGGCGAGCAGTACTTC
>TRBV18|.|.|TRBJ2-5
CASSPGGGEIQETQYF
TGTGCCAGCTCACCCGGCGGCGGGGAAATTCAAGAGACCCAGTACTTC
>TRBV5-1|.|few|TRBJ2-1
CASRVSGSYNEQFF
TGCGCCAGCAGGGTGTCGGGCTCCTACAATGAGCAGTTCTTC
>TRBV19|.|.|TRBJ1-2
CASSMGQWGDGYTF
TGTGCCAGTAGTATGGGACAATGGGGAGATGGCTACACCTTC
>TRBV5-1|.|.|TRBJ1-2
CASSLDPGRGDGYTF
TGCGCCAGCAGCTTGGATCCGGGGCGCGGGGATGGCTACACCTTC
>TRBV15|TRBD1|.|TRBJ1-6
CATHPGGQGNSPLHF
TGTGCCACCCATCCCGGTGGACAGGGGAATTCACCCCTCCACTTT
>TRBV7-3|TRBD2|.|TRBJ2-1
CASSLGLLAGVNEQFF
TGTGCCAGCAGCTTAGGTCTACTAGCGGGAGTCAATGAGCAGTTCTTC
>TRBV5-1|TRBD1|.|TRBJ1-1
CASSWNAGTGDVGPGAFF
TGCGCCAGCAGCTGGAATGCCGGGACAGGTGACGTAGGTCCGGGAGCTTTCTTT
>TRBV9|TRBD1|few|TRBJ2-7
CASSVGDRVGIYEQYF
TGTGCCAGCAGCGTAGGGGACAGGGTAGGGATCTACGAGCAGTACTTC
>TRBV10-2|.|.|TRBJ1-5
CASSDQGGINQPQHF
TGCGCCAGCAGTGATCAGGGAGGGATCAATCAGCCCCAGCATTTT
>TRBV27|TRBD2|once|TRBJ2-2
CASSPGPPSGSHTGELFF
TGTGCCAGCAGTCCCGGTCCACCCAGCGGGAGCCACACCGGGGAGCTGTTTTTT
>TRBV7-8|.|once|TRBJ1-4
CASSLQGHSNEKLFF
TGTGCCAGCAGCTTACAGGGACATAGTAATGAAAAACTGTTTTTT
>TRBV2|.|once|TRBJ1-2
CASTLGDTGTKSYGYTF
TGTGCCAGCACCCTGGGGGACACGGGGACAAAAAGTTATGGCTACACCTTC
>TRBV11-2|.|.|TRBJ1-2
CASSQIGTANLAYGYTF
TGTGCCAGCAGCCAAATCGGGACTGCAAACCTAGCCTATGGCTACACCTTC
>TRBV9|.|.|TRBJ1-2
CASSVAKGPYGYTF
TGTGCCAGCAGCGTAGCTAAGGGGCCCTATGGCTACACCTTC
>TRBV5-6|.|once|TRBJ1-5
CASSKTAGGYSNQPQHF
TGTGCCAGCAGTAAAACAGCGGGTGGGTATAGCAATCAGCCCCAGCATTTT
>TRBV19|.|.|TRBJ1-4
CASSKPGKEEKLFF
TGTGCCAGTAGCAAACCCGGGAAAGAGGAAAAACTGTTTTTT
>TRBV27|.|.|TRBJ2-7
CAHEGSSSYEQYF
TGTGCCCACGAGGGCTCAAGCTCCTACGAGCAGTACTTC
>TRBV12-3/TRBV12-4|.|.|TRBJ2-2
CASSSPFRQGLFF
TGTGCCAGCAGTTCTCCTTTTCGACAAGGGCTGTTTTTT
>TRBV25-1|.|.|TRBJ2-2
CASSDPRLGNTGELFF
TGTGCCAGCAGTGATCCACGACTAGGGAACACCGGGGAGCTGTTTTTT
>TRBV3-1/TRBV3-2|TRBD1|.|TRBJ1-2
CASSQPGQIYGYTF
TGTGCCAGCAGCCAACCGGGACAGATCTATGGCTACACCTTC
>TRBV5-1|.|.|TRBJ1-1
CASSLSGENVEAFF
TGCGCCAGCAGCTTGTCAGGGGAGAATGTTGAAGCTTTCTTT
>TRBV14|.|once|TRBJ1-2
CASSQAPIRPGYTF
TGTGCCAGCAGCCAAGCACCAATCAGGCCTGGCTACACCTTC
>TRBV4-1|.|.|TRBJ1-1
CASSQDNRRRVGTEAFF
TGCGCCAGCAGCCAAGATAACAGACGACGTGTAGGCACTGAAGCTTTCTTT
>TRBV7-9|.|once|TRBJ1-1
CASYTGFSEAFF
TGTGCCAGCTACACGGGTTTCTCTGAAGCTTTCTTT
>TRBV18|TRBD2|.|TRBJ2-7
CASSPSGGDEQYF
TGTGCCAGCTCACCATCGGGAGGGGACGAGCAGTACTTC
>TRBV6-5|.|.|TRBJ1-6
CASSAGSSYNSPLHF
TGTGCCAGCAGCGCCGGGTCCTCCTATAATTCACCCCTCCACTTT
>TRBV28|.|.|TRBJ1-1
CASSRTDILATEAFF
TGTGCCAGCAGCCGTACGGACATCCTGGCCACTGAAGCTTTCTTT
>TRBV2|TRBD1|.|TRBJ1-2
CASRPGQADYGYTF
TGTGCCAGCAGACCGGGACAGGCAGACTATGGCTACACCTTC
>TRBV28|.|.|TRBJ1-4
CASSFQGREKLFF
TGTGCCAGCAGTTTCCAGGGAAGGGAAAAACTGTTTTTT
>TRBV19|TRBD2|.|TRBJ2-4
CASSIGELAGGKNIQYF
TGTGCCAGTAGTATAGGAGAGCTAGCGGGGGGCAAAAACATTCAGTACTTC
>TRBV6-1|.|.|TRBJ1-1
CASSPLGDTEAFF
TGTGCCAGCAGCCCCCTCGGAGACACTGAAGCTTTCTTT
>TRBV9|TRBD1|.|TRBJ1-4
CASSGGTGADEKLFF
TGTGCCAGCAGCGGGGGGACAGGCGCAGATGAAAAACTGTTTTTT
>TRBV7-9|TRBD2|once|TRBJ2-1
CASSSLAGVRNEQFF
TGTGCCAGCAGCTCTTTAGCGGGAGTTCGCAATGAGCAGTTCTTC
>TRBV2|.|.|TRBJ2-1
CASKDSRKHNEQFF
TGTGCCAGTAAGGACTCTAGGAAGCACAATGAGCAGTTCTTC
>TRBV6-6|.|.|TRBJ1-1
CASSRDREAFF
TGTGCCAGCAGTAGAGACAGAGAAGCTTTCTTT
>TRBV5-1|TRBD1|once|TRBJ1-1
CASSPRDRGNTEAFF
TGCGCCAGCAGCCCCCGGGACAGGGGGAACACTGAAGCTTTCTTT
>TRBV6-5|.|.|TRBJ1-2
CASSYSGGSGYTF
TGTGCCAGCAGTTACTCGGGGGGGAGTGGCTACACCTTC
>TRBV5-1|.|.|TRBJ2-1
CASSSPVLTLSYNEQFF
TGCGCCAGCAGCTCCCCCGTTCTTACTTTATCCTACAATGAGCAGTTCTTC
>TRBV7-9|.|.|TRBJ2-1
CASSPLIAGSYNEQFF
TGTGCCAGCAGCCCCCTTATTGCCGGCTCCTACAATGAGCAGTTCTTC
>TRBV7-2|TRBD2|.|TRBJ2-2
CASSLFRTSGNTGELFF
TGTGCCAGCAGCCTATTCCGGACTAGCGGGAACACCGGGGAGCTGTTTTTT
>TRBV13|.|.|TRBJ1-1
CASSSTGLMNTEAFF
TGTGCCAGCAGCTCAACGGGACTCATGAACACTGAAGCTTTCTTT
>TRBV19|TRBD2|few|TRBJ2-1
CASSIVRTSGVKANEQFF
TGTGCCAGTAGTATAGTTCGGACTAGCGGGGTGAAAGCCAATGAGCAGTTCTTC
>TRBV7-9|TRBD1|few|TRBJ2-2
CASKLDRATGELFF
TGTGCCAGCAAATTAGACAGGGCCACCGGGGAGCTGTTTTTT
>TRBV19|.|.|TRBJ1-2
CASSIDPRYGYTF
TGTGCCAGTAGTATAGATCCGCGGTATGGCTACACCTTC
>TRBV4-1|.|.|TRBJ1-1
CASSQEYSDLNTEAFF
TGCGCCAGCAGCCAAGAGTACAGTGACCTGAACACTGAAGCTTTCTTT
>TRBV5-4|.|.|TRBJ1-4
CASSPDSTNEKLFF
TGTGCCAGCAGCCCTGACTCAACTAATGAAAAACTGTTTTTT
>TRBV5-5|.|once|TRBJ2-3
CASSLTGFSSTDTQYF
TGTGCCAGCAGCTTAACAGGGTTTTCCTCCACAGATACGCAGTATTTT